The 32 T cell receptor beta chains listed next were all sequenced from one sample in a study of T-cell memory formation after mild COVID-19 (dated by TCRdb to 2020 to 2023). The library was made by 5' RACE. The listed sequencing device is Illumina NovaSeq 6000. TCRdb trimmed the raw reads at Q25, called clones with MiXCR and kept productive beta chains. Under each unique CDR3 protein, matching rows form one entry showing the most common genes and DNA. This sample gives some 130,000 distinct CDR3 sequences in total; approximately 15% of them show up just once. The ten largest clones capture roughly 14% of the sample. Material: PBMCs or a T cell subset sorted from them (not recorded which). The receptor source for this set is an adult woman who had mild COVID-19 (a few samples of this study predate the infection). The sample titles of this study are shuffled in the database, so cell type and time point are left out; the donor was told from shared clones.

The J gene is TRBJ2-3, the V gene TRBV5-1; 13 positions agree with TRBD2. V trimming: 3 bases; J trimming: 1 base; junction bases outside the gene matches: 5. This CDR3 region has 17 residues. Germline V gene data show CDR1 as SGHRS and CDR2 as YFSETQ. This CDR3 reads CASSYGLAGDGTDTQYF. The CDR3 DNA reads as TGCGCCAGCAGCTACGGACTAGCGGGAGATGGCACAGATACGCAGTATTTT.

In this sample, this clonotype turned up a few times. The chain recombines TRBV30 with TRBJ1-1; D might be TRBD1 (5 bases). Looked up from germline, CDR1 is GTSNPN and CDR2 is SVGIG (reference sequence). V was pared by 4 bases and J by 9 bases, with 15 bases between. The CDR3 spans 12 residues. CDR3 sequence (DNA): TGTGCCTGGACGCAGGGCCCTTCCCAAGCTTTCTTT. It is translated as CAWTQGPSQAFF.

A few counts support this clonotype. V usage is TRBV28 and J usage is TRBJ1-2; no firm D call. The CDR3 is 12 residues long. V was cut by 6 bases and J by 4 bases, with 9 bases left in between. From germline, CDR1 is MDHEN and CDR2 SYDVKM. The CDR3 nucleotides read TGTGCCAGCAGCGAGTTTGGCTATGGCTACACCTTC. It yields the protein CASSEFGYGYTF.

The chain couples TRBV7-2 to TRBJ2-1, with 7 bases identical to TRBD2. The CDR3 has 14 amino acids. The V and J ends lost 4 bases and 9 bases, in that order; junction bases with no gene match: 9. Per the germline V gene, CDR1 is SGHTA and CDR2 is FQGNSA. The CDR3 loop is CASSSGLVFREQFF. CDR3 DNA sequence: TGTGCCAGCAGCTCCGGACTAGTTTTCCGTGAGCAGTTCTTC.

This CDR3 is CASRPGTMLYNEQFF. CDR3 coding DNA: TGTGCCAGCAGACCCGGGACCATGTTGTACAATGAGCAGTTCTTC. The chain combines TRBV12-3 or TRBV12-4 with TRBJ2-1; either TRBD1 or TRBD2 may fit D (5 bases each). V lost 6 bases and J lost 4, with 16 bases in between. The CDR3 has 15 amino acids.

This chain links TRBV5-1 with TRBJ2-3, with a weak D call TRBD2 (6 bases). This CDR3 is 17 amino acids long. V was pared by 0 bases and J by 4 bases, with 18 bases between. Per the germline V gene, CDR1 is SGHRS and CDR2 is YFSETQ. CDR3: CASSLGSSAGGADTQYF. The CDR3 DNA sequence: TGCGCCAGCAGCTTGGGGTCCTCGGCCGGCGGGGCAGATACGCAGTATTTT.

This clonotype was seen a handful of times. V gene TRBV7-9 combines with J gene TRBJ1-4, with TRBD1 as a possible D gene (6 bases). CDR1 SEHNR and CDR2 FQNEAQ come from the germline V gene (reference sequence). V was pared by 5 bases and J by 8 bases, with 15 bases between. The CDR3 loop spans 14 amino acids. The DNA for the CDR3 is TGTGCCAGCAGCGGGCTGGGGGCCAGCGAAAAACTGTTTTTT. Its translation is CASSGLGASEKLFF.

This clonotype was counted a few times. The chain links TRBV5-1 to TRBJ1-4, with D maybe TRBD1 (6 bases). V was trimmed by 4 bases and J by 12 bases, leaving 19 bases between them. Germline V lookup: CDR1 SGHRS, CDR2 YFSETQ. The CDR3 spans 14 residues. The CDR3 nucleotides read TGCGCCAGCAGCCTCGGCGGTGCAGGGGACGAACTGTTTTTT. Protein product: CASSLGGAGDELFF.

This clonotype was counted only a few times. This chain uses TRBV7-2 with TRBJ2-3; D is undetermined. CDR1 is SGHTA, CDR2 FQGNSA, per germline. The V end was cut by 3 bases, the J end by 8 bases, with 9 bases between. There are 12 residues in the CDR3. CDR3 coding DNA: TGTGCCAGCAGCTTTCCCAGTGGTACGCAGTATTTT. It yields the protein CASSFPSGTQYF.

This clonotype was found once. This chain connects TRBV5-1 to TRBJ2-5; D unresolved. Trimming shortened V by 5 bases and J by 2 bases, and 10 bases separated the two germline ends. Germline V gene data show CDR1 as SGHRS and CDR2 as YFSETQ. This CDR3 has 13 amino acids. In nucleotides, the CDR3 is TGCGCCAGCAGGGTCCTGGAGCAAGAGACCCAGTACTTC. This gives the protein CASRVLEQETQYF.

V is TRBV12-3 or TRBV12-4 and J is TRBJ2-7; possibly TRBD2 for D (5 bases). Between the trimmed V and J ends, which lost 1 base and 0 bases, there was a span of 10 bases. This CDR3 contains 15 residues. Here the CDR3 DNA reads TGTGCCAGCAGTTTAGTTTCGGGGAGCTCCTACGAGCAGTACTTC. Residues: CASSLVSGSSYEQYF.

Only a few counts were recorded for this clonotype. This sequence joins TRBV25-1 and TRBJ1-6; D is possibly TRBD1 (6 bases). Germline V gives CDR1 MGHDK, CDR2 SYGVNS. The CDR3 loop spans 15 amino acids. Trimming cost V 6 bases and J 8 bases, with 17 bases left between them. The CDR3 loop is CASSPTGKRYSPLHF. Written as DNA, the CDR3 is TGTGCCAGCAGCCCTACAGGGAAGAGGTATTCACCCCTCCACTTT.

This clonotype was counted a few times. The rearrangement uses TRBV7-8 and TRBJ2-5, with D hard to call. There are 12 residues in the CDR3. CDR1 and CDR2 from the germline V gene are SGHVS and FQNEAQ. V dropped 5 bases and J dropped 5 bases, with 9 bases sitting between them. The CDR3, as DNA: TGTGCCAGCAGCCCCCTCAGGGAGACCCAGTACTTC. Translated, it gives CASSPLRETQYF.

The rearrangement joins TRBV7-6 to TRBJ2-5; D is perhaps TRBD1 or TRBD2 (6 bases each). V was pared by 0 bases and J by 4 bases, with 15 bases between. CDR1 SGHVS and CDR2 FNYEAQ come from the germline V gene. The CDR3 totals 16 residues. This CDR3 reads CASSLAKGGAGETQYF. The CDR3 nucleotides are TGTGCCAGCAGCTTAGCGAAGGGGGGTGCCGGAGAGACCCAGTACTTC.

This sequence joins TRBV7-8 and TRBJ2-7; maybe TRBD1 (6 bases). From germline, CDR1 is SGHVS and CDR2 FQNEAQ. The CDR3 is made up of 12 amino acids. V gave up 2 bases and J gave up 6 bases, with 8 bases separating them. In DNA form, the CDR3 reads TGTGCCAGCAGCTTAAGGGGGTTCGAGCAGTACTTC. It yields the protein CASSLRGFEQYF.

V and J are TRBV5-1 and TRBJ2-4; the D is unclear. V lost 4 bases and J 15 bases, leaving 17 bases between the germline ends. This CDR3 has 12 amino acids. The germline CDR1 and CDR2 sequences are SGHRS and YFSETQ. In nucleotides, the CDR3 is TGCGCCAGCAGCCCAGAGGTCGGTGGTTCGTACTTC. Amino acids: CASSPEVGGSYF.

The chain couples TRBV20-1 to TRBJ1-1, with 7 bases lining up with TRBD1. The germline V gene encodes CDR1 DFQATT and CDR2 SNEGSKA (reference sequence). V shed 6 bases, J shed 4 bases, and the junction held 11 bases outside the gene matches. This CDR3 region has 14 residues. The CDR3 spells CSARSGRGVTEAFF. The CDR3 DNA follows: TGCAGTGCCCGTAGTGGCAGGGGGGTCACTGAAGCTTTCTTT.

This clonotype was counted between two and nine times. The chain couples TRBV20-1 to TRBJ2-7; 7 positions agree with TRBD2. This CDR3 contains 15 residues. Germline lookup yields CDR1 DFQATT and CDR2 SNEGSKA (reference sequence). V was pared by 5 bases and J by 9 bases, with 19 bases of the junction left unmatched. CDR3 sequence reads: CSASVSGGRIARQYF. CDR3 sequence (DNA): TGCAGTGCTTCGGTCTCGGGCGGGAGAATAGCTCGGCAGTACTTC.

This clonotype occurred a few times. The CDR3 nucleotides are TGTGCCAGCAGTCCAGGCGGACTGCCTAGAGGAGAGCAGTACTTC. Translated, it gives CASSPGGLPRGEQYF. The rearrangement links TRBV12-3 or TRBV12-4 to TRBJ2-7; weak D call: TRBD2 (5 bases). Trimming stripped 5 bases from V and 7 bases from J, with 21 bases between. The CDR3 runs to 15 residues.

This clonotype was detected only a few times. The chain couples TRBV12-3 or TRBV12-4 to TRBJ2-5; perhaps TRBD2 as D (6 bases). This CDR3 spans 14 amino acids. The V end was cut by 3 bases, the J end by 6 bases, with 14 bases between. CDR3 sequence: CASSLVGGGQTQYF. The CDR3 DNA follows: TGTGCCAGCAGTTTGGTGGGAGGAGGGCAGACCCAGTACTTC.

The V and J genes are TRBV12-3 or TRBV12-4 and TRBJ1-2; no definite D call. Trimming removed 3 bases from V and 4 bases from J, with 12 bases in between. The CDR3 length is 14 residues. CDR3 residues: CASSFEEISYGYTF. The CDR3 DNA follows: TGTGCCAGCAGTTTCGAGGAAATATCCTATGGCTACACCTTC.

This clonotype was seen more than once but under ten times. The chain employs TRBV4-3 and TRBJ2-5, with 13 bases identical to TRBD2. The length of the CDR3 is 16 residues. Germline V gives CDR1 LGHNA, CDR2 YSLEER. V dropped 5 bases and J dropped 6; count of bases not matched to a gene: 9. The CDR3 sequence is CASSEGLAGRGKTQYF. DNA of the CDR3: TGCGCCAGCAGCGAGGGACTAGCGGGAAGGGGGAAGACCCAGTACTTC.

The rearrangement joins TRBV4-1 to TRBJ2-3; possibly TRBD1 for D (5 bases). Trimming stripped 7 bases from V and 1 base from J, with 9 bases between. The CDR3 is 13 residues long. Germline assignment: CDR1 MGHRA and CDR2 YSYEKL. CDR3 amino acids: CASMVGGTDTQYF. The CDR3 bases are TGCGCCAGCATGGTAGGGGGCACAGATACGCAGTATTTT.

A note on this clonotype: This is likely a read error, given that the CDR3 carries no conserved phenylalanine or tryptophan at its end. In DNA, the CDR3 is TGTGCCAGCAGCCCAAGCCCGGACAGTTTCTATGGCTACACCTTA. This translates into CASSPSPDSFYGYTL. The chain joins TRBV7-2 to TRBJ1-2, with a possible D match to TRBD1 (6 bases). Germline V CDR1 and CDR2: SGHTA, FQGNSA. Between the trimmed V and J ends, which lost 5 bases and 4 bases, there was a span of 17 bases. The CDR3 is 15 amino acids.

The gene calls are TRBV7-6 and TRBJ2-3; a weak D match, TRBD1 (6 bases). Germline CDR1 reads SGHVS; CDR2 reads FNYEAQ. CDR3 length: 16 residues. V was cut by 3 bases and J by 6 bases, with 19 bases left in between. CDR3 DNA sequence: TGTGCCAGCAGCTTGGGGGCCAGGGGAGCCCGCGATACGCAGTATTTT. This gives the protein CASSLGARGARDTQYF. The variable domain in full, completed from reference TRBV7-6 and TRBJ2-3, reads GAGVSQSPRYKVTKRGQDVALRCDPISGHVSLYWYRQALGQGPEFLTYFNYEAQQDKSGLPNDRFSAERPEGSISTLTIQRTEQRDSAMYRCASSLGARGARDTQYFGPGTRLTVL.

This clonotype has a handful of counts. CDR3 in amino acids: CASSQGGGDDRLNEQFF. CDR3 nucleotide sequence: TGCGCCAGCAGCCAAGGGGGAGGGGATGACCGCCTGAATGAGCAGTTCTTC. The rearrangement joins TRBV4-3 to TRBJ2-1; 7 bases match TRBD2. Germline loops: CDR1 LGHNA, CDR2 YSLEER. The CDR3 extends over 17 amino acids. The V segment lost 1 base and the J segment 7 bases; nucleotides outside the gene matches: 13.

The chain links TRBV24-1 to TRBJ2-1; tentative D call: TRBD2 (5 bases). CDR1 and CDR2 (germline): KGHDR, SFDVKD. The V end was cut by 7 bases, the J end by 3 bases, with 15 bases between. The CDR3 has 15 residues. The CDR3: CATRTTAGSYNEQFF. The CDR3 region has the DNA TGTGCCACCAGGACTACCGCGGGCAGCTACAATGAGCAGTTCTTC.

This clonotype was detected ten times or more. The V call is TRBV7-9, the J call TRBJ1-1, with 7 bases fitting TRBD1. Germline trimming cut 4 bases from V and 3 bases from J; bases unmatched to any gene: 8. The length of the CDR3 is 15 residues. Germline CDR1 is SEHNR and CDR2 is FQNEAQ (reference sequence). The DNA of the CDR3 is TGTGCCAGCAGCTACAGGGGACCGGGGGACACTGAAGCTTTCTTT. Translating it yields CASSYRGPGDTEAFF.

This clonotype was observed a handful of times. The chain joins TRBV27 to TRBJ1-2; weak D call: TRBD1 (5 bases). Germline assignment: CDR1 MNHEY and CDR2 SMNVEV (reference sequence). Trimming left V 2 bases short and J 7 bases short, with 14 bases between. This CDR3 contains 14 residues. CDR3 in DNA: TGTGCCAGCAGTTTAAACAGCCCGAGGGGTGGCTACACCTTC. Amino acid sequence: CASSLNSPRGGYTF.

This clonotype was observed a few times. V and J are TRBV30 and TRBJ2-1; D is undetermined. V lost 1 base and J 5 bases, leaving 6 bases between the germline ends. This CDR3 spans 12 amino acids. The germline V gene encodes CDR1 GTSNPN and CDR2 SVGIG (reference sequence). CDR3 DNA sequence: TGTGCCTGGAGTGGTACCGACAATGAGCAGTTCTTC. Its translation is CAWSGTDNEQFF.

This clonotype has just a few counts. This chain uses TRBV30 with TRBJ2-7; weak D call: TRBD1 (5 bases). The CDR3 runs 14 residues. Trimming pared 0 bases from V and 1 base from J, leaving 10 bases between. CDR1 is GTSNPN and CDR2 is SVGIG in the germline V gene (reference sequence). CDR3 in DNA: TGTGCCTGGAGTGTAGGGGCAGGATCCTACGAGCAGTACTTC. It encodes CAWSVGAGSYEQYF.

This clonotype was counted ten times or more. The V gene is TRBV7-9, the J gene TRBJ2-5, with TRBD2 as a possible D gene (6 bases). Germline CDR1 and CDR2: SEHNR and FQNEAQ (reference sequence). The CDR3 totals 14 residues. With 3 bases removed from V and 1 base from J, the gap between germline ends came to 9 bases. The CDR3: CASSFPSAQETQYF. DNA for the CDR3: TGTGCCAGCAGCTTTCCTAGCGCCCAAGAGACCCAGTACTTC.